The sequence of this TCR beta chain was determined in a study of blood T cell repertoires in COVID-19. In the authors' workflow: Researchers report that nucleated cell counts were estimated from reference gene primer amplification. Sequencing was performed with immunoSEQ multiplex PCR; in TCRdb, only in-frame clones are kept and a portion is missing. V, J and clone size were drawn from that table, and D and trimming were deduced from the DNA. The sample consists of 220,000 or so clones, around four fifths of them appearing once. Germline trimming cut 3 bases from V and 6 bases from J; bases unmatched to any gene: 11. The length of the CDR3 is 15 residues. The germline gives CDR1 SGDLS, CDR2 YYNGEE. One Seattle source followed patients from active infection through their disease course.

Sequences were obtained from peripheral blood. This receptor was taken from a woman older than 75 with COVID-19, enrolled during active disease. The chain is built from TRBV9 and TRBJ1-2; TRBD1 matches 7 bases. CDR3 loop: CASSGGGTAENGYTF. The CDR3 DNA reads as TGTGCCAGCAGCGGCGGCGGGACAGCAGAAAATGGCTACACCTTC.